The next 4 T cell receptor beta chains were all read from a single sample in a study of blood T cell repertoires in COVID-19 (dated by TCRdb to between 2020 and 2021). Receptors were amplified or captured by the immunoSEQ multiplex PCR assay. TCRdb retrieved this table from immuneACCESS and kept in-frame rearrangements only. Not all clones are present; in checked studies, unresolved V genes account for under half, and no reason is known for the remainder. Present in this sample are about 180,000 clones, approximately 86% of which were seen just once. Of the sample, about 8.6% is held by the ten largest clones. Sample: peripheral blood. These TCRs come from a man in his fifties or sixties with active or convalescent COVID-19.

The CDR3 here is CASTQGQANYGYTF. The CDR3 nucleotides are TGTGCCAGTACCCAGGGGCAGGCGAACTATGGCTACACCTTC. The rearrangement uses TRBV19 and TRBJ1-2; D may be TRBD1 (6 bases). The CDR3 contains 14 residues. Germline V gives CDR1 LNHDA, CDR2 SQIVND (reference sequence). V was trimmed by 7 bases and J by 2 bases, leaving 14 bases between them. The full variable domain, rest sourced from reference TRBV19 and TRBJ1-2, is DGGITQSPKYLFRKEGQNVTLSCEQNLNHDAMYWYRQDPGQGLRLIYYSQIVNDFQKGDIAEGYSVSREKKESFPLTVTSAQKNPTAFYLCASTQGQANYGYTFGSGTRLTVV.

The chain carries TRBV5-5 and TRBJ2-3, with a possible D match to TRBD1 (6 bases). The V and J ends lost 1 base and 2 bases respectively, with 20 bases between them. The CDR3 spans 18 residues. Germline V lookup: CDR1 SGHKS, CDR2 YYEKEE (reference sequence). CDR3 DNA sequence: TGTGCCAGCAGCTTGCGGCGGACAGTTAGGGGTGACACAGATACGCAGTATTTT. Residues: CASSLRRTVRGDTDTQYF.

J is TRBJ2-5 and V is TRBV7-9, with D unclear. Trimming took off 4 bases at V and 5 bases at J, with 17 bases between the two ends. This CDR3 spans 15 amino acids. Germline V lookup: CDR1 SEHNR, CDR2 FQNEAQ (reference sequence). DNA for the CDR3: TGTGCCAGCAGCTCCTACCTGAGGAGTCGGGAGACCCAGTACTTC. It encodes CASSSYLRSRETQYF.

This clone occurred once. The J gene is TRBJ2-5, the V gene TRBV29-1; 14 nucleotides align to TRBD2. V lost 4 bases, J lost 3 bases, and 4 bases stayed unmatched. CDR1 SQVTM and CDR2 ANQGSEA come from the germline V gene. The CDR3 covers 15 residues. CDR3: CSVAPGLAGEETQYF. CDR3 bases: TGCAGCGTTGCCCCGGGACTAGCGGGAGAAGAGACCCAGTACTTC. Combining the CDR3 with reference TRBV29-1 and TRBJ2-5 gives the whole variable domain SAVISQKPSRDICQRGTSLTIQCQVDSQVTMMFWYRQQPGQSLTLIATANQGSEATYESGFVIDKFPISRPNLTFSTLTVSNMSPEDSSIYLCSVAPGLAGEETQYFGPGTRLLVL.